The subject of this entry is one T cell receptor (beta chain). The antigen is undetermined. The treatment is: around 19 received Ad26.COV2.S at low or high dose, single or two shots; 5 received placebo; per-sample allocation not given. Sampling occurred on day 63 after the first vaccine or placebo injection. Germline V CDR1 and CDR2: SGHDT, YYEEEE. The CDR3 loop spans 13 amino acids. The germline V and J ends were trimmed by 2 bases and 4 bases, with 6 bases remaining between them. The data were taken from a study of Ad26.COV2.S vaccination and SARS-CoV-2 variants. About the research overall: Of the COV1001 trial arms, the Ad26.COV2.S arm included the donor. In the study, Ad26.COV2.S was injected intramuscularly once, or twice 56 days apart. Study results and limitations: Substantial post-vaccination breadth of spike-specific CD8+ and CD4+ T cell responses was reported. Vaccinees displayed broader spike-specific TCR repertoires than placebo recipients.

The assay was immunoSEQ multiplex PCR, and TCRdb's table has in-frame clones only and misses some. The table has roughly 330,000 clones, roughly 90% seen once. The sequence derives from a person aged 18-65 years who received the Ad26.COV2.S COVID-19 vaccine or a placebo. The material sequenced was peripheral blood, taken in a trial of Ad26.COV2.S vaccine versus placebo. The chain links TRBV5-6 to TRBJ2-2; the D gene is possibly TRBD1 (6 bases). Here the CDR3 reads CASSLQGTGELFF. Written as DNA, the CDR3 is TGTGCCAGCAGCTTACAGGGCACCGGGGAGCTGTTTTTT. The whole variable domain, filled in from reference TRBV5-6 and TRBJ2-2, reads DAGVTQSPTHLIKTRGQQVTLRCSPKSGHDTVSWYQQALGQGPQFIFQYYEEEERQRGNFPDRFSGHQFPNYSSELNVNALLLGDSALYLCASSLQGTGELFFGEGSRLTVL.